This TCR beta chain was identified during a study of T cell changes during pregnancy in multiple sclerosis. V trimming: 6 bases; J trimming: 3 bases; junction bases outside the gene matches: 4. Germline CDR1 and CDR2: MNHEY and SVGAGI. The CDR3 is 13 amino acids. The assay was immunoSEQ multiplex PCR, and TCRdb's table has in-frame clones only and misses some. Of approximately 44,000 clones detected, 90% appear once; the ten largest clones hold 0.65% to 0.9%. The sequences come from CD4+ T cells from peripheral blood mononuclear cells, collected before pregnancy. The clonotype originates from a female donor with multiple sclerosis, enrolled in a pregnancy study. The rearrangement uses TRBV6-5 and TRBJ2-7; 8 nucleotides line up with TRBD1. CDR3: CASRDRVGYEQYF. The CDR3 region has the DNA TGTGCCAGCAGGGACAGGGTTGGCTACGAGCAGTACTTC.